This is a list of T cell receptor beta chains from one sample in a study of T cells in pancreatic ductal adenocarcinoma. Sequencing was performed with immunoSEQ multiplex PCR; in TCRdb, only in-frame clones are kept and a portion is missing. Found here are over 85,000 clones, about 95% of them singletons; the top ten hold around 3.2%. Sequencing was performed on PBMCs. The receptor source for this set is a human donor with pancreatic ductal adenocarcinoma. Each CDR3 is given with its conserved first and last residue. D genes are given only for firm matches. Only some rows state a clone size, as once, few, many or a class for expanded clones.

clone_size	j_call	v_call	d_call	cdr3_aa	cdr3_nt
.	TRBJ2-7	TRBV7-3	.	CASSPQGNSYEQYF	TGTGCCAGCAGCCCACAGGGCAACTCCTACGAGCAGTACTTC
.	TRBJ2-7	TRBV10-3	.	CAISEFPRDSGNEQYF	TGTGCCATCAGTGAGTTCCCCAGGGACTCGGGAAACGAGCAGTACTTC
.	TRBJ2-5	TRBV15	.	CATSRDQGGETQYF	TGTGCCACCAGCAGAGATCAAGGAGGGGAGACCCAGTACTTC
.	TRBJ2-5	TRBV15	.	CATSRDRQNSETQYF	TGTGCCACCAGCAGAGATCGACAGAATTCAGAGACCCAGTACTTC
.	TRBJ2-7	TRBV11-1	.	CASSSGQGPYEQYF	TGTGCCAGCAGCTCCGGGCAGGGGCCATACGAGCAGTACTTC
.	TRBJ2-7	TRBV2	.	CASSEQGSYEQYF	TGTGCCAGCAGCGAACAGGGCAGCTACGAGCAGTACTTC
.	TRBJ1-4	TRBV5-4	.	CASSLEGVLGGKLFF	TGTGCCAGCAGCTTGGAGGGGGTTCTCGGCGGAAAACTGTTTTTT
.	TRBJ1-5	TRBV2	.	CASSPSMGQPQHF	TGTGCCAGCAGTCCCTCGATGGGCCAGCCCCAGCATTTT
.	TRBJ2-6	TRBV5-1	.	CASIPGQTGANVLTF	TGCGCCAGCATTCCAGGCCAAACTGGGGCCAACGTCCTGACTTTC
.	TRBJ1-2	TRBV7-2	.	CASSLITDMHYGYTF	TGTGCCAGCAGCTTAATCACGGACATGCACTATGGCTACACCTTC
.	TRBJ2-5	TRBV11-2	.	CASSATAKETQYF	TGTGCCAGCAGCGCGACAGCTAAAGAGACCCAGTACTTC
.	TRBJ1-4	TRBV18	.	CASSPPFSANEKLFF	TGTGCCAGCTCACCACCGTTCTCCGCTAATGAAAAACTGTTTTTT
.	TRBJ1-2	TRBV4-1	.	CASSFGRRSYGYTF	TGCGCCAGCAGCTTTGGGAGACGGAGTTATGGCTACACCTTC
.	TRBJ1-1	TRBV4-3	TRBD1	CASSQYRGSMNTEAFF	TGCGCCAGCAGCCAATACAGGGGTAGCATGAACACTGAAGCTTTCTTT
.	TRBJ2-7	TRBV10-2	TRBD2	CASRKPGLAYEQYF	TGCGCCAGCAGAAAACCGGGACTAGCGTACGAGCAGTACTTC
.	TRBJ2-5	TRBV7-7	.	CASSLGPEQGKTQYF	TGTGCCAGCAGCTTAGGGCCGGAACAGGGAAAGACCCAGTACTTC
.	TRBJ2-5	TRBV11-2	.	CASSLGGPQETQYF	TGTGCCAGCAGCTTAGGGGGGCCCCAAGAGACCCAGTACTTC
.	TRBJ1-5	TRBV4-1	.	CASSQDLGGQPQHF	TGCGCCAGCAGCCAAGACTTGGGGGGTCAGCCCCAGCATTTT
.	TRBJ2-3	TRBV28	.	CASRHRGRGTDTQYF	TGTGCCAGCAGGCACAGGGGGAGGGGCACAGATACGCAGTATTTT
.	TRBJ2-2	TRBV15	TRBD1	CATSRDSTGDGTGELFF	TGTGCCACCAGCAGAGATTCGACAGGGGACGGCACCGGGGAGCTGTTTTTT
.	TRBJ2-7	TRBV5-5	.	CASTSGYEQYF	TGTGCCAGCACCTCCGGCTACGAGCAGTACTTC
.	TRBJ1-2	TRBV5-3	TRBD1	CARSGTGSSNYGYTF	TGTGCCAGAAGCGGGACAGGGAGTTCTAACTATGGCTACACCTTC
.	TRBJ2-5	TRBV28	TRBD2	CASSMGGREETQYF	TGTGCCAGCAGTATGGGCGGGAGGGAAGAGACCCAGTACTTC
.	TRBJ2-7	TRBV4-3	.	CASSQDNRDFYYEQYF	TGCGCCAGCAGCCAAGATAACCGGGACTTCTACTACGAGCAGTACTTC
.	TRBJ2-1	TRBV4-2	.	CASRSTVNSYNEQFF	TGTGCCAGCAGGTCCACTGTTAACTCCTACAATGAGCAGTTCTTC
.	TRBJ2-1	TRBV11-2	.	CASSPRPLGDGFF	TGTGCCAGCAGCCCCCGACCACTGGGAGACGGGTTCTTC
.	TRBJ2-5	TRBV6-5	.	CASSYSYRETQYF	TGTGCCAGCAGTTACTCGTACAGGGAGACCCAGTACTTC
.	TRBJ2-7	TRBV29-1	.	CSVNRDNSYEQYF	TGCAGCGTTAATAGGGACAACTCCTACGAGCAGTACTTC
.	TRBJ2-5	TRBV7-8	.	CASSLAGERSAQYF	TGTGCCAGCAGCTTAGCTGGGGAGCGGTCGGCCCAGTACTTC
.	TRBJ2-7	TRBV9	TRBD2	CASSVAASGAYEQYF	TGTGCCAGCAGCGTAGCGGCTAGCGGAGCCTACGAGCAGTACTTC
.	TRBJ1-1	TRBV28	TRBD1	CASSQTGRNTEAFF	TGTGCCAGCAGCCAGACAGGGAGGAACACTGAAGCTTTCTTT
few	TRBJ2-4	TRBV7-2	TRBD2	CASSLGGRGGIQYF	TGTGCCAGCAGCTTAGGAGGGAGGGGAGGGATTCAGTACTTC
.	TRBJ1-3	TRBV28	TRBD1	CASSFSQGVSSGNTIYF	TGTGCCAGCAGTTTTTCTCAGGGGGTTAGCTCTGGAAACACCATATATTTT
.	TRBJ2-4	TRBV7-2	TRBD1	CASSSGGGVIQYF	TGTGCCAGCAGCTCAGGGGGCGGCGTCATTCAGTACTTC
.	TRBJ1-2	TRBV30	.	CAWTLGTRGLGYTF	TGTGCCTGGACCCTGGGGACGAGGGGACTGGGCTACACCTTC
.	TRBJ2-3	TRBV5-1	.	CASSTLDTDTQYF	TGCGCCAGCAGCACCTTAGACACAGATACGCAGTATTTT
once	TRBJ2-7	TRBV5-5	TRBD2	CASSSSGRILYEQYF	TGTGCCAGCAGCTCGAGCGGGAGGATCCTCTACGAGCAGTACTTC